This T cell receptor (beta chain) was identified in a study of T cell repertoires in cytomegalovirus infection. Study outcomes and limitations: CMV-specific TCR beta clonotypes restricted by HLA-C were the ones dominating the ex vivo response.

The CDR3 consists of 13 residues. Germline loops: CDR1 MDHEN, CDR2 SYDVKM. V was cut by 2 bases and J by 8 bases, with 9 bases left in between. TCRdb ran MiXCR on the reads and lists one entry per CDR3 protein. The table lists about 740,000 distinct CDR3 sequences, roughly 35% of them singletons, with 2.5% to 3% in the top ten. This clonotype was counted between two and nine times. Its antigen is undetermined. This clonotype was obtained from a human donor in good health (CMV status not recorded). Some clones in this sample may be carry-over from other donors' samples. The chain is built from TRBV28 and TRBJ1-4, with D uncertain. The specimen was PBMCs. CDR3 in amino acids: CASSLARSEKLFF. In DNA, the CDR3 is TGTGCCAGCAGTTTAGCTAGGTCAGAAAAACTGTTTTTT.